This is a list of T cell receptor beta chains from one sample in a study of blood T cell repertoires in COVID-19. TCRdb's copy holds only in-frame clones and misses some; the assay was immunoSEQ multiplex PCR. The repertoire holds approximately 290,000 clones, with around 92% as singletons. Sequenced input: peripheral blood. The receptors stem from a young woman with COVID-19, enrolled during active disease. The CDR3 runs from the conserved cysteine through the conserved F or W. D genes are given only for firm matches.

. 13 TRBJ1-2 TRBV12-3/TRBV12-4 CASVGSVRGGYTF TGTGCCAGCGTCGGTTCCGTTCGGGGTGGCTACACCTTC
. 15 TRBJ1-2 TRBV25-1 CASSESLQGLYGYTF TGTGCCAGCAGTGAAAGCCTGCAGGGATTGTATGGCTACACCTTC
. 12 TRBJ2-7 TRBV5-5 CASSQTSYEQYF TGTGCCAGCAGCCAAACTTCCTACGAGCAGTACTTC
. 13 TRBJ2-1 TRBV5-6 CASSLVRGWEQFF TGTGCCAGCAGCTTGGTACGGGGTTGGGAGCAGTTCTTC
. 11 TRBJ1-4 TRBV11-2 CASSHGKQLFF TGTGCCAGCAGCCACGGGAAACAACTGTTTTTT
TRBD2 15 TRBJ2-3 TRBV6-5 CASSLQRGGGDTQYF TGTGCCAGCAGTCTACAGCGGGGGGGCGGAGATACGCAGTATTTT
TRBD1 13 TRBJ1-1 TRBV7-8 CASSRRGRTEAFF TGTGCCAGCAGCCGCAGGGGGCGCACTGAAGCTTTCTTT
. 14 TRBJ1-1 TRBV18 CASSPARGNTEAFF TGTGCCAGCTCCCCGGCACGGGGGAACACTGAAGCTTTCTTT
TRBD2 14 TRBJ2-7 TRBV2 CASSRGAGAYEQYF TGTGCCAGCTCCCGAGGGGCGGGGGCCTACGAGCAGTACTTC
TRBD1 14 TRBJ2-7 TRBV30 CAWSLGTVKFEQYF TGTGCCTGGAGTCTAGGGACAGTAAAGTTTGAGCAGTACTTC
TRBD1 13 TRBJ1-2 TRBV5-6 CASSLGQGFGYTF TGTGCCAGCAGTTTGGGACAGGGATTTGGCTACACCTTC
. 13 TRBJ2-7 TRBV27 CASSPTGSYEQYF TGTGCCAGCAGTCCGACGGGCTCCTACGAGCAGTACTTC
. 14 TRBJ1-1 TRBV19 CASSIGEGNTEAFF TGTGCCAGTAGTATAGGCGAGGGGAACACTGAAGCTTTCTTT